The 26 T cell receptor beta chains below all came from one sample that was sequenced in a study of cytomegalovirus exposure and HLA in healthy donors. PCR amplification relied on 60 Vbeta primers (plus 13 Jbeta primers). Only in-frame clones appear in the TCRdb table, and some are missing; sequencing was by immunoSEQ multiplex PCR. The sample carries about 130,000 clones, 55% to 75% recorded once. Sequencing was done on a sample of PBMCs. Receptors were obtained from a man in his thirties or forties in good health and CMV-seronegative.

This chain links TRBV5-1 with TRBJ1-2, with 7 bases fitting TRBD1. CDR3 length: 15 amino acids. The germline V gene has CDR1 SGHRS and CDR2 YFSETQ. V trimming: 4 bases; J trimming: 5 bases; junction bases outside the gene matches: 11. The CDR3 is CASSQGQPLTYGYTF. The CDR3 nucleotides are TGCGCCAGCAGCCAGGGACAGCCGCTAACATATGGCTACACCTTC.

The chain joins TRBV28 to TRBJ1-5; D uncertain. From germline, CDR1 is MDHEN and CDR2 SYDVKM. The CDR3 is 12 amino acids. V was cut by 7 bases and J by 3 bases, with 7 bases left in between. The CDR3, as DNA: TGTGCCAGCACGGGAAACAATCAGCCCCAGCATTTT. Its translation: CASTGNNQPQHF.

This clone was found a few times. The rearrangement uses TRBV7-9 and TRBJ2-5; unclear D gene. V lost 2 bases to trimming and J lost 5 bases, with 3 bases between them. The CDR3 contains 11 residues. Germline values: CDR1 SEHNR, CDR2 FQNEAQ (reference sequence). This chain's CDR3 is CASSLTETQYF. The DNA of the CDR3 is TGTGCCAGCAGCTTAACTGAGACCCAGTACTTC.

This chain links TRBV7-9 with TRBJ2-3; 9 bases match TRBD2. The germline V gene encodes CDR1 SEHNR and CDR2 FQNEAQ (reference sequence). The CDR3 contains 19 residues. Trimming removed 0 bases from V and 4 bases from J; junction bases left unmatched: 14. The CDR3 DNA reads TGTGCCAGCAGCTTAGCCCCTTTCGGGCGGGGGGGCTTTTCAGATACGCAGTATTTT. Protein sequence: CASSLAPFGRGGFSDTQYF.

The chain carries TRBV5-6 and TRBJ2-1; 8 bases are a match to TRBD2. Trimming at V came to 7 bases and at J to 0 bases, leaving 6 bases not matched to a gene. Per the germline V gene, CDR1 is SGHDT and CDR2 is YYEEEE. This CDR3 is 15 amino acids long. The DNA of the CDR3 is TGTGCCAGCTTGGCCGGGACTAGCTCCTACAATGAGCAGTTCTTC. Protein: CASLAGTSSYNEQFF. Full variable domain (outside the CDR3, taken from reference TRBV5-6 and TRBJ2-1): DAGVTQSPTHLIKTRGQQVTLRCSPKSGHDTVSWYQQALGQGPQFIFQYYEEEERQRGNFPDRFSGHQFPNYSSELNVNALLLGDSALYLCASLAGTSSYNEQFFGPGTRLTVL.

This clone came up once. The V gene is TRBV25-1, the J gene TRBJ2-5; 8 nucleotides line up with TRBD2. Looked up from germline, CDR1 is MGHDK and CDR2 is SYGVNS. The CDR3 length is 13 residues. J gave up 6 bases and V 4 bases, and 4 bases lay outside the gene matches. CDR3 sequence reads: CASSVGTRKTQYF. CDR3 bases: TGTGCCAGCAGTGTAGGGACTAGAAAGACCCAGTACTTC.

This chain joins TRBV7-6 and TRBJ1-2, with TRBD1 matching 9 bases. The junction had 13 bases not matched to a gene; V was cut back by 6 bases and J by 5 bases. The CDR3 spans 16 residues. Germline CDR1 and CDR2: SGHVS and FNYEAQ. The CDR3 sequence: CASSPGPTGGGYGYTF. The DNA for the CDR3 is TGTGCCAGCAGTCCTGGGCCTACAGGGGGCGGATATGGCTACACCTTC.

This chain links TRBV28 with TRBJ2-2; 9 bases agree with TRBD1. Germline trimming cut 8 bases from V and 5 bases from J; bases unmatched to any gene: 6. CDR1 is MDHEN and CDR2 is SYDVKM in the germline V gene. There are 14 residues in the CDR3. In nucleotides, the CDR3 is TGTGCCAGCCACCGGACAGGGGCGACCGGGGAGCTGTTTTTT. Its protein is CASHRTGATGELFF.

The chain carries TRBV7-2 and TRBJ2-7; D perhaps matches TRBD1 (6 bases). Germline CDR1 reads SGHTA; CDR2 reads FQGNSA. Trimming removed 0 bases at V and 9 bases at J, with 12 bases between. This CDR3 has 13 amino acids. The CDR3 is CASSLARTETQYF. The CDR3 DNA sequence: TGTGCCAGCAGCTTAGCTCGGACAGAGACGCAGTACTTC.

The rearrangement joins TRBV11-3 to TRBJ2-5; a possible D gene is TRBD1 (5 bases). V lost 4 bases and J 4 bases, leaving 10 bases between the germline ends. From germline, CDR1 is SGHNT and CDR2 YENEEA. This CDR3 contains 13 residues. The CDR3 coding sequence is TGTGCCAGCAGCTCCGACACAGGAGAGACCCAGTACTTC. It yields the protein CASSSDTGETQYF.

The chain recombines TRBV4-3 with TRBJ2-5; TRBD2 matches at 8 bases. This CDR3 contains 14 residues. J was trimmed by 4 bases and V by 1 base; bases with no gene match: 2. Germline CDR1 LGHNA, CDR2 YSLEER. The CDR3 spells CASSQGAGGETQYF. The DNA of the CDR3 is TGCGCCAGCAGCCAAGGTGCGGGGGGAGAGACCCAGTACTTC.

The table lists this clone with a few counts. The V call is TRBV18, the J call TRBJ2-2; TRBD2 aligns across 7 bases. CDR1 and CDR2 from the germline V gene are KGHSH and LQKENI. CDR3 length equals 18 residues. V gave up 3 bases and J gave up 2 bases; unmatched junction bases: 12. DNA of the CDR3: TGTGCCAGCTCACCGACCTTTGGGGGGGGACGTAACACCGGGGAGCTGTTTTTT. Protein product: CASSPTFGGGRNTGELFF.

The chain recombines TRBV7-8 with TRBJ2-7; TRBD1 agrees at 7 bases. Germline V gene lookup returns CDR1 SGHVS and CDR2 FQNEAQ. The CDR3 loop spans 14 amino acids. After removal of 1 base from V and 4 bases from J, the junction contained 4 bases not matched to a gene. The chain's CDR3 is CASSLGTGRYEQYF. CDR3 in DNA: TGTGCCAGCAGCTTAGGGACAGGAAGATACGAGCAGTACTTC.

A note on this clone: At one end the junction does not follow the germline gene, possibly because of a read error. The V call is TRBV7-9, the J call TRBJ1-3, with TRBD1 matching over 7 bases. Germline assignment: CDR1 SEHNR and CDR2 FQNEAQ (reference sequence). There are 14 residues in the CDR3. The CDR3 DNA follows: TGTTCCAGCAGCAATGACAGGGCTGGAAACACCATATATTTT. Its protein product is CSSSNDRAGNTIYF.

This clone was observed a few times. V and J are TRBV29-1 and TRBJ2-2, with 11 bases lining up with TRBD1. The length of the CDR3 is 17 residues. V gave up 7 bases and J gave up 5 bases; unmatched junction bases: 15. Germline V gives CDR1 SQVTM, CDR2 ANQGSEA. The chain's CDR3 is CSAQPPGTGGMTGELFF. The CDR3 nucleotides are TGCAGCGCGCAACCTCCCGGGACAGGGGGGATGACCGGGGAGCTGTTTTTT.

This chain's CDR3 is CASSLTSGGARDTQYF. In nucleotides, the CDR3 is TGCGCCAGCAGCTTGACTAGCGGGGGGGCCAGGGATACGCAGTATTTT. V and J are TRBV5-1 and TRBJ2-3, with 13 bases aligning to TRBD2. The CDR3 is made up of 16 amino acids. The J segment lost 6 bases and the V segment lost 1 base, leaving 5 bases of the junction unmatched. The germline V gene encodes CDR1 SGHRS and CDR2 YFSETQ.

V gene TRBV5-4 combines with J gene TRBJ2-7, with TRBD2 identical over 10 bases. The germline V gene has CDR1 SGHNT and CDR2 YYREEE (reference sequence). The J segment lost 1 base and the V segment lost 4 bases, leaving 5 bases of the junction unmatched. The CDR3 is 15 amino acids. CDR3 nucleotide sequence: TGTGCCAGCAGCAAAGGGACTAGCGCGTCCTACGAGCAGTACTTC. Encoded protein: CASSKGTSASYEQYF.

The J gene is TRBJ2-3, the V gene TRBV27; D is undetermined. The ends were cut back, 8 bases at V and 6 bases at J, with 12 bases in the middle. The CDR3 sequence is 12 residues long. CDR1 MNHEY and CDR2 SMNVEV come from the germline V gene (reference sequence). CDR3 in amino acids: CASGWIRDTQYF. Here the CDR3 DNA reads TGTGCCAGCGGTTGGATCAGGGATACGCAGTATTTT.

The chain carries TRBV28 and TRBJ1-1; perhaps TRBD1 as D (6 bases). Germline V gene lookup returns CDR1 MDHEN and CDR2 SYDVKM. This CDR3 region has 15 residues. Trimming took off 1 base at V and 7 bases at J, with 16 bases between the two ends. The CDR3 protein is CASSLLGGGPGEAFF. Written as DNA, the CDR3 is TGTGCCAGCAGTTTATTGGGAGGGGGGCCGGGTGAAGCTTTCTTT.

In this sample, this clone turned up once. One end of the junction does not line up with germline, which may come from a read error. The CDR3 bases are TGTGCCAGCAGTTACTCGTCTCGACAGGGCGGTTTACGGTTT. This sequence encodes CASSYSSRQGGLRF. The chain joins TRBV6-5 to TRBJ1-1; 7 bases are a match to TRBD1. The CDR3 runs 14 residues. Germline lookup yields CDR1 MNHEY and CDR2 SVGAGI.

This clone is classed as medium-sized (0.01 to 0.1%). The V gene is TRBV14, the J gene TRBJ2-3, with a tentative D call TRBD1 (5 bases). Germline assignment: CDR1 SGHDN and CDR2 FVKESK. V was trimmed by 0 bases and J by 5 bases, leaving 18 bases between them. This CDR3 region has 17 residues. CDR3 amino acids: CASSQERLGVSGDTQYF. The CDR3 nucleotides read TGTGCCAGCAGCCAAGAAAGGCTAGGGGTTTCGGGAGATACGCAGTATTTT.

The chain joins TRBV5-1 to TRBJ1-1; no clear D. V was shortened by 5 bases and J by 2 bases, with 10 bases between the two germline ends. CDR3 length equals 13 residues. CDR1 is SGHRS, CDR2 YFSETQ, per germline. CDR3 nucleotides: TGCGCCAGCAGAGAGCTCCTTAACACTGAAGCTTTCTTT. Residues: CASRELLNTEAFF.

The CDR3 here is CASLRQSSYEQYF. The CDR3 nucleotides read TGTGCCAGCCTTCGACAGAGCTCCTACGAGCAGTACTTC. The genes are TRBV21-1 and TRBJ2-7; the table names TRBD1, a call not compared with the DNA. TRBV21-1 is a pseudogene segment. The CDR3 is made up of 13 amino acids.

This clone was seen a single time. This chain connects TRBV27 to TRBJ2-7; D is possibly TRBD1 (5 bases). The V and J ends lost 3 bases and 7 bases respectively, with 22 bases between them. CDR3 length: 16 amino acids. Germline loops: CDR1 MNHEY, CDR2 SMNVEV (reference sequence). The CDR3 loop reads CASSFFRQGTSWEQYF. The CDR3, as DNA: TGTGCCAGCAGTTTCTTCCGCCAGGGTACCTCTTGGGAGCAGTACTTC.

The CDR3 DNA is TGTGCCAGCAGTGAAGGGGGGACAGCGAACACTGAAGCTTTCTTT. As protein: CASSEGGTANTEAFF. The chain couples TRBV2 to TRBJ1-1, with 7 nucleotides matching TRBD1. The CDR3 length is 15 residues. V trimming: 1 base; J trimming: 1 base; junction bases outside the gene matches: 3. The V gene's germline CDR1 is SNHLY and CDR2 FYNNEI.

This chain joins TRBV9 and TRBJ2-1; D not certain. Germline V gene data show CDR1 as SGDLS and CDR2 as YYNGEE. Trimming cost V 0 bases and J 4 bases, with 5 bases left between them. This CDR3 region has 13 residues. The CDR3 reads CASSVAPYNEQFF. In nucleotides, the CDR3 is TGTGCCAGCAGCGTAGCCCCGTACAATGAGCAGTTCTTC.